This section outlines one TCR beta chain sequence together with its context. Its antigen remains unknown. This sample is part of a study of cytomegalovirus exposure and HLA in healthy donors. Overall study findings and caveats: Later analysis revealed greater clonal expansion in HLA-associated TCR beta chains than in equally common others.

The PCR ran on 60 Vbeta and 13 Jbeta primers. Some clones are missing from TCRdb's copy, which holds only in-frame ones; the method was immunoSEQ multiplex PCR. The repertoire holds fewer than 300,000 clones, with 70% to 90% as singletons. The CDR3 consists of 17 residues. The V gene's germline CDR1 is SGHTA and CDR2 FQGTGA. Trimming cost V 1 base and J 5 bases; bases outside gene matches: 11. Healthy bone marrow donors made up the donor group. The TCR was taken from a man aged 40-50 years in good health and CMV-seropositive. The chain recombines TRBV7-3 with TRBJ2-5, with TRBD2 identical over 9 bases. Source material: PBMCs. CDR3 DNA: TGTGCCAGCAGCTTAAATCCCCCTAGCGGGAATGGGGAGACCCAGTACTTC. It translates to CASSLNPPSGNGETQYF.